This T cell receptor (beta chain) came from a study of technical replicates of blood from a few donors. Sequencing used immunoSEQ multiplex PCR; TCRdb keeps in-frame clones, though not all of them. The data contain roughly 85,000 clones, about 94% of them singletons. The CDR3 runs to 14 residues. Germline V gene lookup returns CDR1 SNHLY and CDR2 FYNNEI. Trimming at V came to 3 bases and at J to 6 bases, leaving 7 bases not matched to a gene. This TCR was sampled from a human donor in good health. V is TRBV2 and J is TRBJ2-7, with 8 bases aligning to TRBD1. The sample comprised T cells isolated from PBMCs. The DNA of the CDR3 is TGTGCCAGCAGTGAGGACAGGGTGAAGGCCGAGCAGTACTTC. This encodes CASSEDRVKAEQYF.